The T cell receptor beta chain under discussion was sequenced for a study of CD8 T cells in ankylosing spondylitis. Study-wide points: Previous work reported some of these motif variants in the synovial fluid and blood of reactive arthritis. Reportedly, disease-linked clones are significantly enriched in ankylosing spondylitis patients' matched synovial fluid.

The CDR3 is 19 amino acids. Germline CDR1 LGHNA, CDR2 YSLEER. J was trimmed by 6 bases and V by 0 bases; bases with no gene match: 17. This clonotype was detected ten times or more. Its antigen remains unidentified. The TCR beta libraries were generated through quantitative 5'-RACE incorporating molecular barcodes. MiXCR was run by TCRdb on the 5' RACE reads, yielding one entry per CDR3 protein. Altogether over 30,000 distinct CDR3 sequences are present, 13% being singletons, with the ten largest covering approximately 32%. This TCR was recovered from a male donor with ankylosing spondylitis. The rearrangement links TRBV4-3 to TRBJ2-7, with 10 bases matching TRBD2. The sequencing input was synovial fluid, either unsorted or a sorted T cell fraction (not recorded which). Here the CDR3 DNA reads TGCGCCAGCAGCCAAGACTGGAACTTGGACGGGACTAGCGCCGCCGAGCAGTACTTC. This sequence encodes CASSQDWNLDGTSAAEQYF.